This T cell receptor (beta chain) was captured in a study of T cell changes during pregnancy in multiple sclerosis. Generated by immunoSEQ multiplex PCR, the TCRdb table keeps only in-frame clones and is missing some. Of tens of thousands of clones detected, over 90% appear once; the ten largest clones hold around 2.5%. The trim removed 1 base at V and 6 bases at J, leaving 2 bases unmatched. The germline gives CDR1 GTSNPN, CDR2 SVGIG (reference sequence). The CDR3 spans 14 residues. This clonotype was obtained from a female donor with multiple sclerosis, enrolled in a pregnancy study. This rearrangement joins TRBV30 to TRBJ2-3; 12 bases are a match to TRBD2. Sequenced material: CD8+ T cells from peripheral blood mononuclear cells, taken in the third trimester of pregnancy. CDR3 bases: TGTGCCTGGAGTGGGCTAGCGGGAGGGGATACGCAGTATTTT. It translates to CAWSGLAGGDTQYF. The variable domain in full, completed from reference TRBV30 and TRBJ2-3, reads SQTIHQWPATLVQPVGSPLSLECTVEGTSNPNLYWYRQAAGRGLQLLFYSVGIGQISSEVPQNLSASRPQDRQFILSSKKLLLSDSGFYLCAWSGLAGGDTQYFGPGTRLTVL.